This entry concerns a single T cell receptor (beta chain). The V gene end was trimmed by 5 bases and the J gene end by 3 bases; junction bases not matched to a gene: 10. Germline V gives CDR1 SGHAT, CDR2 FQNNGV. This CDR3 comprises 17 residues. Produced via immunoSEQ multiplex PCR; TCRdb's table is partial and in-frame only. The repertoire has about 40,000 clones, approximately 79% of them found once; the top ten carry under 25%. The data stem from a study of radiotherapy plus CTLA-4 blockade in lung cancer. The chain carries TRBV11-2 and TRBJ2-3, with 11 bases lining up with TRBD2. This clonotype was sampled from a human donor with non-small cell lung cancer that progressed on radiotherapy plus ipilimumab. The source material was peripheral blood, sampled from a patient treated with radiotherapy plus ipilimumab. The CDR3 loop is CASSISGGAWGTDTQYF. The CDR3 DNA follows: TGTGCCAGCAGCATTAGCGGGGGGGCCTGGGGGACAGATACGCAGTATTTT.